The present TCR beta chain was sequenced within a study of blood T cell repertoires in COVID-19. This CDR3 has 20 residues. The table lists this clone with a count of one. Here immunoSEQ multiplex PCR was the method, and the copy in TCRdb shows in-frame clones only, minus some. The sample lists 200,000 to 300,000 clones; approximately 83% were seen once. The V and J genes are TRBV21-1 and TRBJ2-5; the DNA was not used to check the table's D call, TRBD2. TRBV21-1 is annotated as a pseudogene. Sequencing input: PBMCs or T cells enriched from blood (not recorded which). The TCR comes from a woman aged 40 to 49 with acute COVID-19. The chain's CDR3 is CASSKKEPGLAGLKGETQYF. CDR3 nucleotides: TGTGCCAGCAGCAAGAAAGAGCCGGGACTAGCGGGATTAAAGGGAGAGACCCAGTACTTC.